The clone carrying this T cell receptor beta chain showed up just a few times. The germline CDR1 and CDR2 sequences are MNHNS and SASEGT. This CDR3 is built from 14 residues. The J segment lost 5 bases and the V segment lost 5 bases, leaving 6 bases of the junction unmatched. These data are taken from a study of T cell changes during pregnancy in multiple sclerosis. Only in-frame clones appear in the TCRdb table, and some are missing; sequencing was by immunoSEQ multiplex PCR. Among some 100,000 clones listed, roughly 93% were seen once. The chain links TRBV6-1 to TRBJ2-5; 9 nucleotides align to TRBD2. This sequence originates from a female donor with multiple sclerosis, enrolled in a pregnancy study. Here the sequenced sample was peripheral blood, taken before pregnancy. CDR3: CASSLGLAEETQYF. The CDR3 DNA reads TGTGCCAGCAGTCTGGGACTAGCCGAGGAGACCCAGTACTTC.